Presented here are 15 T cell receptor beta chains from one specimen sequenced in a study of vaccination and CD4 T cells after COVID-19. The Oncomine TCR Beta short-read assay sequenced DNA from cultured CD4+ T cells. A single record per CDR3 protein comes from TCRdb applying MiXCR to the PCR reads. The sample consists of roughly 11,000 distinct CDR3 sequences, under 85% of them appearing once. For these receptors, no antigen is known. Treatment described: roughly ten-day PBMC culture with coronavirus spike peptide pools or control peptides (ViraFEST assay). Material: CD4+ T cells from blood, cultured in vitro. The receptors were gathered from a human donor who had recovered from COVID-19.

This chain links TRBV7-2 with TRBJ1-5, with D possibly matching TRBD1 (6 bases). Germline V gene data show CDR1 as SGHTA and CDR2 as FQGNSA. V lost 3 bases to trimming and J lost 6 bases, with 15 bases between them. The CDR3 is 15 amino acids. CDR3 DNA sequence: TGTGCCAGCAGCTTTAGCCAGGGGTTCGGTCAGCCCCAGCATTTT. Its translation: CASSFSQGFGQPQHF.

The chain recombines TRBV7-8 with TRBJ1-5; TRBD1 agrees at 11 bases. CDR3 length: 19 amino acids. CDR1 is SGHVS and CDR2 is FQNEAQ in the germline V gene. The J segment lost 5 bases and the V segment lost 5 bases, leaving 17 bases of the junction unmatched. This CDR3 reads CASSARDRGGPPIYQPQHF. The CDR3 DNA sequence: TGTGCCAGCAGCGCCCGGGACAGGGGGGGCCCTCCTATCTATCAGCCCCAGCATTTT.

This clonotype is judged large (0.1 to 1%). The chain links TRBV7-2 to TRBJ1-2; the D is unclear. V was pared by 5 bases and J by 6 bases, with 19 bases between. This CDR3 has 15 amino acids. CDR1 is SGHTA, CDR2 FQGNSA, per germline. CDR3 region: CASSTYLGGDHGYTF. The CDR3 nucleotides are TGTGCCAGCAGCACATACTTAGGCGGGGATCATGGCTACACCTTC.

J is TRBJ1-1 and V is TRBV20-1, with no clear D. The V gene lost 6 bases and the J gene lost 0 bases, with 14 bases spanning the gap. CDR1 DFQATT and CDR2 SNEGSKA come from the germline V gene (reference sequence). This CDR3 spans 14 amino acids. CDR3 residues: CSATSSNMNTEAFF. The CDR3 bases are TGCAGTGCAACCAGCTCCAACATGAACACTGAAGCTTTCTTT.

The chain carries TRBV7-8 and TRBJ1-1; a possible D gene is TRBD1 (6 bases). The CDR3 loop spans 13 amino acids. Germline lookup yields CDR1 SGHVS and CDR2 FQNEAQ. The ends were cut back, 5 bases at V and 1 base at J, with 8 bases in the middle. For the CDR3, the DNA is TGTGCCAGCAGCGAACAGGGGAACACTGAAGCTTTCTTT. It encodes CASSEQGNTEAFF. The complete variable domain, with remaining parts taken from reference TRBV7-8 and TRBJ1-1, reads GAGVSQSPRYKVAKRGQDVALRCDPISGHVSLFWYQQALGQGPEFLTYFQNEAQLDKSGLPSDRFFAERPEGSVSTLKIQRTQQEDSAVYLCASSEQGNTEAFFGQGTRLTVV.

This sequence joins TRBV2 and TRBJ1-5; D perhaps matches TRBD1 (6 bases). Trimming left V 4 bases short and J 2 bases short, with 9 bases between. CDR3 size: 14 residues. CDR1 is SNHLY, CDR2 FYNNEI, per germline. The CDR3 DNA is TGTGCCAGCAGTGTACAGGGAGGCAATCAGCCCCAGCATTTT. It translates to CASSVQGGNQPQHF. Full variable domain (missing parts from reference TRBV2 and TRBJ1-5): EPEVTQTPSHQVTQMGQEVILRCVPISNHLYFYWYRQILGQKVEFLVSFYNNEISEKSEIFDDQFSVERPDGSNFTLKIRSTKLEDSAMYFCASSVQGGNQPQHFGDGTRLSIL.

This clonotype was seen a handful of times. This sequence joins TRBV6-1 and TRBJ1-3; D uncertain. The CDR3 spans 14 residues. With 6 bases removed from V and 0 bases from J, the gap between germline ends came to 9 bases. Germline loops: CDR1 MNHNS, CDR2 SASEGT. The CDR3 is CASSAQSSGNTIYF. CDR3 nucleotide sequence: TGTGCCAGCAGCGCACAGAGCTCTGGAAACACCATATATTTT.

In its sample, this clonotype was seen a few times. The chain is built from TRBV20-1 and TRBJ2-3; possible D gene TRBD2, 7 bases. V was trimmed by 3 bases and J by 8 bases, leaving 21 bases between them. Looked up from germline, CDR1 is DFQATT and CDR2 is SNEGSKA (reference sequence). The CDR3 totals 15 residues. Written as DNA, the CDR3 is TGCAGTGCTAGTCTCCCTGGGGCTAGGGGGGGTACGCAGTATTTT. It specifies CSASLPGARGGTQYF.

This clonotype was recorded only once. The J gene is TRBJ2-2, the V gene TRBV7-2; no clear D. The germline V gene has CDR1 SGHTA and CDR2 FQGNSA. This CDR3 has 14 residues. V lost 3 bases to trimming and J lost 1 base, with 6 bases between them. The CDR3 coding sequence is TGTGCCAGCAGCTTTCGGCAGAACACCGGGGAGCTGTTTTTT. It encodes CASSFRQNTGELFF.

V usage is TRBV6-1 and J usage is TRBJ1-2, with D possibly matching TRBD1 (5 bases). Trimming shortened V by 0 bases and J by 8 bases, and 13 bases separated the two germline ends. There are 14 residues in the CDR3. Germline V gene data show CDR1 as MNHNS and CDR2 as SASEGT. The CDR3 DNA sequence: TGTGCCAGCAGTGAAGCGGGGGGGTTTCGGGGCTACACCTTC. Residues: CASSEAGGFRGYTF.

The rearrangement joins TRBV7-3 to TRBJ1-1; 7 bases fit TRBD1. Germline V gene data show CDR1 as SGHTA and CDR2 as FQGTGA. V lost 4 bases, J lost 9 bases, and 20 bases stayed unmatched. The CDR3 is 17 residues long. CDR3 sequence: CASSSFRQGGGGAKAFF. The CDR3, as DNA: TGTGCCAGCAGCTCATTTCGACAGGGCGGCGGCGGGGCCAAAGCTTTCTTT. Combining the CDR3 with reference TRBV7-3 and TRBJ1-1 gives the whole variable domain GAGVSQTPSNKVTEKGKYVELRCDPISGHTALYWYRQSLGQGPEFLIYFQGTGAADDSGLPNDRFFAVRPEGSVSTLKIQRTERGDSAVYLCASSSFRQGGGGAKAFFGQGTRLTVV.

V is TRBV20-1 and J is TRBJ1-5; no definite D call. The germline V gene encodes CDR1 DFQATT and CDR2 SNEGSKA (reference sequence). This CDR3 region has 13 residues. Trimming removed 2 bases at V and 6 bases at J, with 11 bases between. CDR3 sequence (DNA): TGCAGTGCTAGAAAAGGTGGACTTCAGCCCCAGCATTTT. Residues: CSARKGGLQPQHF.

This clonotype was observed once. V usage is TRBV25-1 and J usage is TRBJ2-7, with 8 positions matching TRBD2. The CDR3 loop spans 14 amino acids. Unmatched junction bases numbered 6, after V lost 7 bases and J lost 1 base. CDR1 is MGHDK, CDR2 SYGVNS, per germline. The CDR3 protein is CASTSGRLSYEQYF. The DNA of the CDR3 is TGTGCCAGCACCAGCGGGAGATTGTCCTACGAGCAGTACTTC.

The chain links TRBV9 to TRBJ2-3, with TRBD2 matching over 10 bases. The length of the CDR3 is 14 residues. The germline CDR1 and CDR2 sequences are SGDLS and YYNGEE. V trimming: 3 bases; J trimming: 3 bases; junction bases outside the gene matches: 1. This CDR3 is CASSDSGRTDTQYF. The CDR3 DNA sequence: TGTGCCAGCAGCGATAGCGGGAGGACAGATACGCAGTATTTT. The whole variable domain, remainder taken from reference TRBV9 and TRBJ2-3, is DSGVTQTPKHLITATGQRVTLRCSPRSGDLSVYWYQQSLDQGLQFLIQYYNGEERAKGNILERFSAQQFPDLHSELNLSSLELGDSALYFCASSDSGRTDTQYFGPGTRLTVL.

The genes are TRBV6-2 or TRBV6-3 and TRBJ1-5; D might be TRBD1 (6 bases). The CDR3 spans 15 residues. The germline gives CDR1 MNHEY, CDR2 SVGEGT. The V and J ends lost 6 bases and 3 bases respectively, with 15 bases between them. DNA of the CDR3: TGTGCCAGCAGCAGGGACACGGAGTACAATCAGCCCCAGCATTTT. Translating it yields CASSRDTEYNQPQHF.